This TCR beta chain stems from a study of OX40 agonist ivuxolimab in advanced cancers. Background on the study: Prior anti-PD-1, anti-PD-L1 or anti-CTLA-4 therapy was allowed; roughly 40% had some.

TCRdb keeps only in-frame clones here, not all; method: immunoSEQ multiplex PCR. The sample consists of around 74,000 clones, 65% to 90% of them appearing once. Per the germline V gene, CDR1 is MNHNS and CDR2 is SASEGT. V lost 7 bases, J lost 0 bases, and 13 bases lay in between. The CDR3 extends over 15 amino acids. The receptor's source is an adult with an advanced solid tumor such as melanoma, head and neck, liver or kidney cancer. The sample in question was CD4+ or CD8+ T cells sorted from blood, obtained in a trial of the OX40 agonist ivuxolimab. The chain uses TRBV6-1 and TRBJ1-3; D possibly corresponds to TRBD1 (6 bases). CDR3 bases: TGTGCCAGCACCGAGGGGGGGGCCTCTGGAAACACCATATATTTT. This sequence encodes CASTEGGASGNTIYF.